This T cell receptor (beta chain) was sequenced during a study of T cell responses to AZD1222 COVID-19 vaccine. Background on the study: Pooling covered second doses at about 4 or about 12 weeks. Study conclusions and caveats: The donors showed a predominance of white British ancestry and of females, with possible underestimation of clonal diversity.

The table came from immunoSEQ multiplex PCR; TCRdb's copy has only in-frame clones and leaves some out. Counted here are 150,000 or so clones, around 90% occurring once; the ten biggest clones make up about 1.9%. This CDR3 is built from 13 residues. The V end was cut by 0 bases, the J end by 5 bases, with 5 bases between. Looked up from germline, CDR1 is ENHRY and CDR2 is SYGVKD. In regard to this clone: What it binds is not known.

The receptor's source is an adult in good health. The material was peripheral blood, obtained on day 0 of AZD1222 vaccination. The chain recombines TRBV10-3 with TRBJ2-1, with unresolved D. The CDR3 sequence: CAISESRDNEQFF. CDR3 in DNA: TGTGCCATCAGTGAGTCTAGAGACAATGAGCAGTTCTTC.